Below are 20 T cell receptor beta chains sequenced from a single sample in a study of T cell repertoires in cytomegalovirus infection. TCRdb reprocessed the reads with MiXCR, giving one entry per CDR3 protein. The sample lists some 300,000 distinct CDR3 sequences; roughly 15% were seen once. Input material: PBMCs. Receptor source: a human donor in good health (CMV status not recorded). Some clones in this sample may be carry-over from other donors' samples.

In its sample, this clonotype was seen many times. The rearrangement uses TRBV27 and TRBJ1-6; possibly TRBD1 for D (5 bases). Germline assignment: CDR1 MNHEY and CDR2 SMNVEV (reference sequence). This CDR3 region has 17 residues. V lost 5 bases and J 7 bases, leaving 21 bases between the germline ends. The CDR3 region is CASSLNIPPTVNSPLHF. DNA of the CDR3: TGTGCCAGCAGTCTCAATATCCCCCCGACAGTCAATTCACCCCTCCACTTT.

This clonotype was found many times. The rearrangement uses TRBV12-3 or TRBV12-4 and TRBJ1-6; D is unresolved. The V end was cut by 6 bases, the J end by 7 bases, with 10 bases between. This CDR3 comprises 13 residues. The CDR3 loop is CASSPRENSPLHF. The CDR3 nucleotides read TGTGCCAGCAGCCCCCGAGAGAATTCACCCCTCCACTTT.

This clonotype was observed many times. This chain links TRBV7-2 with TRBJ2-7; possibly TRBD2 for D (6 bases). This CDR3 contains 14 residues. Between the trimmed V and J ends, which lost 2 bases and 6 bases, there was a span of 14 bases. From germline, CDR1 is SGHTA and CDR2 FQGNSA. The CDR3: CASSLLTGVSEQYF. The DNA for the CDR3 is TGTGCCAGCAGCTTACTTACGGGAGTCTCCGAGCAGTACTTC. The variable domain in full, with the rest retrieved from reference TRBV7-2 and TRBJ2-7, is GAGVSQSPSNKVTEKGKDVELRCDPISGHTALYWYRQSLGQGLEFLIYFQGNSAPDKSGLPSDRFSAERTGGSVSTLTIQRTQQEDSAVYLCASSLLTGVSEQYFGPGTRLTVT.

This clonotype was seen many times. The CDR3 DNA follows: TGTGCCAGCAGCCCCAGGGGTTTGAGGAAAAACATTCAGTACTTC. Translating gives CASSPRGLRKNIQYF. The rearrangement joins TRBV7-2 to TRBJ2-4, with D perhaps matching TRBD1 (6 bases). This CDR3 is built from 15 residues. V was shortened by 5 bases and J by 4 bases, with 15 bases between the two germline ends. Per the germline V gene, CDR1 is SGHTA and CDR2 is FQGNSA.

In its sample, this clonotype was seen many times. J is TRBJ2-3 and V is TRBV6-1; TRBD1 aligns across 10 bases. V lost 3 bases and J lost 6; bases outside the gene matches: 6. Germline values: CDR1 MNHNS, CDR2 SASEGT. The CDR3 is made up of 15 amino acids. In nucleotides, the CDR3 is TGTGCCAGCAGTGAGAACCCGACAGGGGGCGATACGCAGTATTTT. The encoded protein is CASSENPTGGDTQYF.

The rearrangement uses TRBV28 and TRBJ1-6, with D perhaps TRBD1 (6 bases). Trimming shortened V by 6 bases and J by 9 bases, and 15 bases separated the two germline ends. Germline V gene data show CDR1 as MDHEN and CDR2 as SYDVKM. The CDR3 is 14 residues long. This chain's CDR3 is CASSLGGGGSPLHF. CDR3 coding DNA: TGTGCCAGCAGCCTGGGAGGGGGAGGTTCACCCCTCCACTTT.

This clonotype was seen at least ten times. The chain uses TRBV28 and TRBJ2-7; D may match TRBD1 or TRBD2 (5 bases each). V was trimmed by 5 bases and J by 3 bases, leaving 17 bases between them. The V gene's germline CDR1 is MDHEN and CDR2 SYDVKM. CDR3 length: 15 amino acids. The CDR3 DNA reads TGTGCCAGCAGTGCAACCGGGACGCAACACTACGAGCAGTACTTC. As protein: CASSATGTQHYEQYF.

This rearrangement joins TRBV19 to TRBJ2-3, with unresolved D. Germline CDR1 reads LNHDA; CDR2 reads SQIVND (reference sequence). The V and J ends lost 3 bases and 4 bases respectively, with 8 bases between them. The CDR3 covers 13 residues. For the CDR3, the DNA is TGTGCCAGTAGTATTAGGGTAGCAGATACGCAGTATTTT. Translated: CASSIRVADTQYF. The full variable domain, in which reference TRBV19 and TRBJ2-3 provide the parts outside the CDR3, is DGGITQSPKYLFRKEGQNVTLSCEQNLNHDAMYWYRQDPGQGLRLIYYSQIVNDFQKGDIAEGYSVSREKKESFPLTVTSAQKNPTAFYLCASSIRVADTQYFGPGTRLTVL.

This clonotype came up a few times. The chain combines TRBV19 with TRBJ1-5; D not resolved. Trimming took 5 bases from V and 3 from J, leaving 5 bases between them. Germline CDR1 is LNHDA and CDR2 is SQIVND (reference sequence). This CDR3 has 12 residues. The CDR3 region is CASSWPNQPQHF. In DNA form, the CDR3 reads TGTGCCAGTAGTTGGCCCAATCAGCCCCAGCATTTT.

This clonotype was seen a few times. The chain joins TRBV7-2 to TRBJ2-3, with D hard to call. The germline V and J ends were trimmed by 5 bases and 11 bases, with 17 bases remaining between them. CDR3 length: 13 residues. The germline V gene encodes CDR1 SGHTA and CDR2 FQGNSA. CDR3 bases: TGTGCCAGCAGCACCCGAGCCCCGCTCGGGCAGTATTTT. It encodes CASSTRAPLGQYF.

Many counts were recorded for this clonotype. This chain connects TRBV6-6 to TRBJ1-2, with D perhaps matching TRBD1 (6 bases). V was pared by 5 bases and J by 7 bases, with 14 bases between. CDR1 is MNHNY, CDR2 SVGAGI, per germline (reference sequence). The CDR3 runs to 13 residues. The CDR3 region is CASSQPGGGGYTF. The CDR3 nucleotides read TGTGCCAGCAGTCAGCCCGGGGGCGGTGGCTACACCTTC.

In this sample, this clonotype turned up a few times. The chain carries TRBV11-2 and TRBJ1-1; 7 nucleotides match TRBD1. This CDR3 is 15 amino acids long. V lost 7 bases and J lost 6; bases outside the gene matches: 14. Germline CDR1 is SGHAT and CDR2 is FQNNGV. The CDR3 DNA follows: TGTGCCAGCACCGACAGGGTGGCACACCCTTCTGAAGCTTTCTTT. Translating it yields CASTDRVAHPSEAFF.

This clonotype was counted many times. The chain is built from TRBV7-8 and TRBJ1-3; TRBD1 is a possible D gene (6 bases). The CDR3 length is 16 residues. From germline, CDR1 is SGHVS and CDR2 FQNEAQ. With 2 bases removed from V and 0 bases from J, the gap between germline ends came to 11 bases. Written as DNA, the CDR3 is TGTGCCAGCAGCTTAAGTCAGGGGATCTCTGGAAACACCATATATTTT. Protein: CASSLSQGISGNTIYF.

This clonotype was seen only a few times. The rearrangement uses TRBV12-3 or TRBV12-4 and TRBJ2-3; 7 bases are a match to TRBD2. The J segment lost 4 bases and the V segment lost 5 bases, leaving 3 bases of the junction unmatched. The CDR3 length is 13 residues. The CDR3 sequence is CASSRLAADTQYF. CDR3 DNA: TGTGCCAGCAGTCGACTAGCCGCAGATACGCAGTATTTT.

This clonotype was detected a few times. The gene calls are TRBV12-3 or TRBV12-4 and TRBJ1-5, with unresolved D. V lost 2 bases and J 7 bases, leaving 12 bases between the germline ends. The CDR3 contains 14 residues. CDR3 loop: CASSLRRDGQPQHF. DNA for the CDR3: TGTGCCAGCAGTTTACGAAGGGATGGACAGCCCCAGCATTTT.

This clonotype was seen repeatedly, ten times or more. The chain links TRBV7-2 to TRBJ1-5, with D tentatively TRBD1 (6 bases). V was trimmed by 5 bases and J by 0 bases, leaving 11 bases between them. CDR1 SGHTA and CDR2 FQGNSA come from the germline V gene. The CDR3 length is 15 residues. This chain's CDR3 is CASSVYRDSNQPQHF. CDR3 nucleotide sequence: TGTGCCAGCAGCGTATACAGGGATAGCAATCAGCCCCAGCATTTT.

CDR3 sequence reads: CSARGDRGNYEQYF. CDR3 nucleotide sequence: TGCAGTGCTAGAGGGGACAGGGGGAACTACGAGCAGTACTTC. The chain combines TRBV20-1 with TRBJ2-7, with 11 bases fitting TRBD1. The CDR3 consists of 14 residues. In germline, CDR1 is DFQATT, CDR2 SNEGSKA (reference sequence). With 1 base clipped from V and 3 bases from J, the junction kept 2 bases outside the gene matches.

This clonotype turned up a few times. This sequence joins TRBV29-1 and TRBJ1-2, with D hard to call. Deletions cut 2 bases from V and 1 base from J, with 8 bases between. Germline V gene data show CDR1 as SQVTM and CDR2 as ANQGSEA. This CDR3 has 13 amino acids. The CDR3 is CSVETPDNYGYTF. The CDR3 DNA sequence: TGCAGCGTTGAAACCCCGGATAACTATGGCTACACCTTC.

V and J are TRBV5-5 and TRBJ2-3; perhaps D is TRBD1 or TRBD2 (6 bases each). Trimming pared 4 bases from V and 3 bases from J, leaving 24 bases between. This CDR3 contains 18 residues. CDR1 and CDR2 (germline): SGHKS, YYEKEE (reference sequence). The CDR3: CASSRLTSSERGTDTQYF. CDR3 nucleotides: TGTGCCAGCAGCCGCCTTACTAGCTCCGAAAGGGGGACAGATACGCAGTATTTT.

The chain combines TRBV7-2 with TRBJ1-6; D is uncertain. Trimming took off 2 bases at V and 0 bases at J, with 14 bases between the two ends. The CDR3 loop spans 18 amino acids. Germline-derived CDR1 and CDR2 are SGHTA and FQGNSA. The DNA of the CDR3 is TGTGCCAGCAGCTTAATTACGTCGAGAAGCTCCTATAATTCACCCCTCCACTTT. Translating it yields CASSLITSRSSYNSPLHF.